A selection of T cell receptor beta chains follows, all from one sample in a study of cytomegalovirus exposure and HLA in healthy donors. The repertoire was sequenced with immunoSEQ multiplex PCR; TCRdb's copy has only in-frame clones and lacks some. The sample carries 130,000 to 150,000 clones, less than 85% recorded once. The sequencing input was PBMCs. All receptors derive from a man aged 18 to 29 in good health and CMV-seropositive. The CDR3 runs from the conserved cysteine through the conserved F or W. D genes are given only for firm matches. A row's size may be missing; if present it is once, few, many or a size class.

>TRBD1|.|TRBJ1-1|TRBV29-1
TGCAGCGTTGAGTCTAACAGGGGGACTGAAGCTTTCTTT
CSVESNRGTEAFF
>.|.|TRBJ2-7|TRBV7-9
TGTGCCAGCAGCCCCCCCCTCCACCGGGGCGAGCAGTACTTC
CASSPPLHRGEQYF
>TRBD1|.|TRBJ1-5|TRBV27
TGTGCCAGCAGTTTAGGGCAGGGGGGCAATCAGCCCCAGCATTTT
CASSLGQGGNQPQHF
>TRBD1|once|TRBJ2-7|TRBV7-9
TGTGCCAGCAGCCCAGACAGGGGCTCCTACGAGCAGTACTTC
CASSPDRGSYEQYF
>.|once|TRBJ1-2|TRBV6-6
TGTGCCAGCACGGACAGAAACTATGGCTACACCTTC
CASTDRNYGYTF
>.|few|TRBJ2-2|TRBV7-9
TGTGCCAGCAGCTTAGTATCTGACACCGGGGAGCTGTTTTTT
CASSLVSDTGELFF
>TRBD2|.|TRBJ2-1|TRBV5-4
TGTGCCAGCAGCTTAAGGAGACTAGCGGGAGGGACCTACAATGAGCAGTTCTTC
CASSLRRLAGGTYNEQFF
>TRBD2|.|TRBJ2-1|TRBV5-1
TGCGCCAGCAGCTTGAGGCTAGCGGGAAACAATGAGCAGTTCTTC
CASSLRLAGNNEQFF
>TRBD2|.|TRBJ2-7|TRBV7-9
TGTGCCAGCAGCTCGGGGGGGCGCGGGAGTCCCTACGAGCAGTACTTC
CASSSGGRGSPYEQYF
>.|.|TRBJ2-7|TRBV28
TGTGCCAGCAGTTTATTACCGGGGTCGGGAACCTACGAGCAGTACTTC
CASSLLPGSGTYEQYF
>.|.|TRBJ1-5|TRBV11-2
TGTGCCAGCAGCTTAGGGCTTTATAGCAATCAGCCCCAGCATTTT
CASSLGLYSNQPQHF
>.|.|TRBJ2-5|TRBV11-2
TGTGCCAGCAGCCCCCGGCGGTTACAAGAGACCCAGTACTTC
CASSPRRLQETQYF
>TRBD1|.|TRBJ1-1|TRBV6-1
TGTGCCAGCAGCGGATCGGGACAGGTCTCTGAAGCTTTCTTT
CASSGSGQVSEAFF
>.|few|TRBJ2-7|TRBV4-2
TGTGCCAGCAGCCAAATTGGTCGGAGGACGGGAGCTCCAATCGAGCAGTACTTC
CASSQIGRRTGAPIEQYF
>.|.|TRBJ2-5|TRBV5-4
TGTGCCAGCAGCTTCGAAGAGACCCAGTACTTC
CASSFEETQYF
>.|.|TRBJ2-5|TRBV6-5
TGTGCCAGCAGTTACGGTCGGGGGAGGGAGACCCAGTACTTC
CASSYGRGRETQYF
>.|.|TRBJ2-3|TRBV7-9
TGTTCCAGCAGCTTAATGGGGGGGGCCTACACAGATACGCAGTATTTT
CSSSLMGGAYTDTQYF
>.|.|TRBJ1-5|TRBV12-5
TGTGCTAGTGCCCTAAATAGCAATCAGCCCCAGCATTTT
CASALNSNQPQHF
>.|once|TRBJ2-2|TRBV28
TGTGCCAGCCAGGAGGGCACCGGGGAGCTGTTTTTT
CASQEGTGELFF
>.|.|TRBJ1-6|TRBV12-5
TGTGCTAGTGGTTCTGTGGGTCCGAGGCATTCACCCCTCCACTTT
CASGSVGPRHSPLHF
>.|.|TRBJ2-3|TRBV6-5
TGTGCCAGCAGTTACTCGGGCGCAGAGAGAGATACGCAGTATTTT
CASSYSGAERDTQYF
>.|.|TRBJ1-4|TRBV7-6
TGTGCCAGCAGCTCACGTGGAGGGGTACCTAATGAAAAACTGTTTTTT
CASSSRGGVPNEKLFF
>.|few|TRBJ1-4|TRBV7-2
TGTGCCAGCAGCTTATCACCGGAGGAAAAACTGTTTTTT
CASSLSPEEKLFF
>TRBD2|.|TRBJ2-3|TRBV7-6
TGTGCCAGCAGCTTAGCGCATACGGGGGGTAGCACAGATACGCAGTATTTT
CASSLAHTGGSTDTQYF
>TRBD2|once|TRBJ2-7|TRBV7-7
TGTGCTAGCAGCCCGGGGAGCGGGAGGGTCGGCTACGAGCAGTACTTC
CASSPGSGRVGYEQYF
>TRBD1|.|TRBJ1-2|TRBV7-9
TGTGCCAGCAGCTTAAGACCGGGACAGGGGACAAATAACTATGGCTACACCTTC
CASSLRPGQGTNNYGYTF
>.|.|TRBJ1-1|TRBV28
TGTGCCAGCAGTTCACTGAGTGAAGCTTTCTTT
CASSSLSEAFF
>TRBD2|.|TRBJ2-7|TRBV5-1
TGCGCCAGCAGCTTGGATACTACTAGCGGGAGGTGGTACGAGCAGTACTTC
CASSLDTTSGRWYEQYF
>.|.|TRBJ1-6|TRBV18
TGTGCCAGCTCGCCCGGGCAGGGGAATTCACCCCTCCACTTT
CASSPGQGNSPLHF
>TRBD2|.|TRBJ2-5|TRBV7-9
TGTGCCAGCAGCTTAGGATTAGCGGGGGGCTCTAGGAAGCAAGAGACCCAGTACTTC
CASSLGLAGGSRKQETQYF
>TRBD1|.|TRBJ1-1|TRBV5-4
TGTGCCAGCAGGGAGGGACAGGACACTGAAGCTTTCTTT
CASREGQDTEAFF
>.|.|TRBJ2-3|TRBV19
TGTGCCAGTAGTATTGGGGGAGGTCCCGTTCTATCCACAGATACGCAGTATTTT
CASSIGGGPVLSTDTQYF
>TRBD2|.|TRBJ2-1|TRBV5-4
TGTGCCAGCAGCTCCTTAGCGGGAGGGCCGGGCAATGAGCAGTTCTTC
CASSSLAGGPGNEQFF
>.|.|TRBJ1-1|TRBV9
TGTGCCAGCAGCCTGGGGCCATCCAACACTGAAGCTTTCTTT
CASSLGPSNTEAFF
>TRBD2|.|TRBJ2-2|TRBV19
TGTGCCAGTAGTCATCGGGGGGTCGTCGGGGAGCTGTTTTTT
CASSHRGVVGELFF
>TRBD1|.|TRBJ2-5|TRBV29-1
TGCAGCACAACAGGGGCCCAAGAGACCCAGTACTTC
CSTTGAQETQYF
>TRBD1|.|TRBJ2-7|TRBV6-5
TGTGCCAGCAGTTACTCGGGGCAGGGGGCGCGTGAGCAGTACTTC
CASSYSGQGAREQYF
>.|.|TRBJ1-6|TRBV7-9
TGTGCCAGCAGCTCAGGAGGCAGAGAATCACCCCTCCACTTT
CASSSGGRESPLHF
>TRBD1|.|TRBJ2-7|TRBV28
TGTGCCAGCTTCACCGGGACAGGCTACGAGCAGTACTTC
CASFTGTGYEQYF
>TRBD1|.|TRBJ2-7|TRBV12-5
TGTGCTAGTGGTTTGGTCTTAGGACAGGACGTCCACGAGCAGTACTTC
CASGLVLGQDVHEQYF
>.|.|TRBJ2-7|TRBV27
TGTGCCACCCTTACCCCAAACTCGCGCGAGCAGTACTTC
CATLTPNSREQYF
>TRBD1|few|TRBJ1-5|TRBV4-1
TGCGCCAGCAGCCCCCGGACAGGGGATTTAAGCAATCAGCCCCAGCATTTT
CASSPRTGDLSNQPQHF
>.|.|TRBJ2-7|TRBV28
TGTGCCAGCAGTTTAATCGGGGTTCAAAACGAGCAGTACTTC
CASSLIGVQNEQYF
>TRBD1|.|TRBJ1-3|TRBV27
TGTGCCAGCAGCCCAGGGACAGCCTACACCATATATTTT
CASSPGTAYTIYF
>.|.|TRBJ1-5|TRBV6-6
TGTGCCAGCAGTAAGGGGACTGATAGCAATCAGCCCCAGCATTTT
CASSKGTDSNQPQHF
>.|.|TRBJ2-1|TRBV27
TGTGCCAGCACCCATATCCCCCTCAGCTCCTACAATGAGCAGTTCTTC
CASTHIPLSSYNEQFF
>.|few|TRBJ1-2|TRBV30
TGTGCCTGGAGTGTAACGCCTTCCAGGGGCTACACCTTC
CAWSVTPSRGYTF
>TRBD1|.|TRBJ1-2|TRBV6-6
TGTGCCAGCACCAGACAGGGGGCTAACTATGGCTACACCTTC
CASTRQGANYGYTF
>.|.|TRBJ2-7|TRBV27
TGTGCCAGCAGTCGAGGACTGGGCTCCGAGCAGTACTTC
CASSRGLGSEQYF
>TRBD2|.|TRBJ2-1|TRBV4-1
TGCGCCAGCAGCCTCCCCAGCGGGGGCCTAGTAGACGTTAACGAGCAGTTCTTC
CASSLPSGGLVDVNEQFF
>TRBD2|.|TRBJ2-3|TRBV7-2
TGTGCCAGCAGCTTAAAAGCCAGCGGGGGGGCGAAAGATACGCAGTATTTT
CASSLKASGGAKDTQYF
>.|.|TRBJ2-5|TRBV6-5
TGTGCCAGCAGGCCAGGAGGGATAGAGACCCAGTACTTC
CASRPGGIETQYF
>.|few|TRBJ2-1|TRBV5-1
TGCGCCAGCAACCCGGCCGGCAAAAGGAGTGAGCAGTTCTTC
CASNPAGKRSEQFF
>TRBD1|.|TRBJ1-6|TRBV28
TGTGCCAGCAGTCCACCCCACGGGACAGCCCACCACTTT
CASSPPHGTAHHF